The 5 T cell receptor beta chains presented below share a single source sample, sequenced in a study of cytomegalovirus exposure and HLA in healthy donors. PCR used 60 Vbeta primers and 13 Jbeta primers. Here immunoSEQ multiplex PCR was the method, and the copy in TCRdb shows in-frame clones only, minus some. The table shows 180,000 or so clones, with less than 90% occurring only once. The specimen was PBMCs. The origin of the receptors is a girl aged 10 to 17 in good health and CMV-seropositive.

V usage is TRBV27 and J usage is TRBJ2-4, with 7 bases lining up with TRBD2. J lost 4 bases, V lost 2 bases, and 2 bases had no gene match. Germline CDR1 MNHEY, CDR2 SMNVEV (reference sequence). The CDR3 contains 14 residues. The chain's CDR3 is CASSLPGGKNIQYF. DNA for the CDR3: TGTGCCAGCAGTTTACCGGGGGGAAAAAACATTCAGTACTTC.

The gene calls are TRBV7-2 and TRBJ2-7; tentative D call: TRBD1 (7 bases). The CDR3 has 14 residues. V was pared by 3 bases and J by 7 bases, with 16 bases between. Germline CDR1 and CDR2: SGHTA and FQGNSA. CDR3 sequence: CASSFSAGQREQYF. The CDR3, as DNA: TGTGCCAGCAGCTTCTCGGCGGGACAGCGGGAGCAGTACTTC.

The chain combines TRBV19 with TRBJ1-5; D is ambiguous. Germline values: CDR1 LNHDA, CDR2 SQIVND (reference sequence). This CDR3 contains 12 residues. V shed 7 bases and J shed 5 bases, with 9 bases lying between them. CDR3 region: CASNTRDQPQHF. The CDR3 coding sequence is TGTGCCAGTAATACCCGCGATCAGCCCCAGCATTTT.

V gene TRBV19 combines with J gene TRBJ1-1; 11 bases fit TRBD1. Unmatched junction bases numbered 10, after V lost 3 bases and J lost 4 bases. The CDR3 is 17 residues long. Germline values: CDR1 LNHDA, CDR2 SQIVND (reference sequence). The CDR3 spells CASSIGTGGTKTTEAFF. CDR3 DNA sequence: TGTGCCAGTAGTATTGGGACAGGGGGAACTAAGACCACTGAAGCTTTCTTT.

The chain links TRBV30 to TRBJ1-4, with TRBD1 identical over 7 bases. V dropped 5 bases and J dropped 8; count of bases not matched to a gene: 5. This CDR3 is 12 amino acids long. Germline CDR1 GTSNPN, CDR2 SVGIG (reference sequence). DNA for the CDR3: TGTGCCTGGGACAGGGATCAAGAAAAACTGTTTTTT. Its translation: CAWDRDQEKLFF.